Sequencing of this T cell receptor (beta chain) was carried out in a study of CD8 T cells in ankylosing spondylitis. Study-level results: Reported data indicate significant enrichment of disease-linked clones within matched ankylosing spondylitis synovial fluid.

MiXCR, applied by TCRdb to the 5' RACE reads, yields one record per CDR3 protein. In the table there are more than 150,000 distinct CDR3 sequences, about 13% of which are singletons. This clonotype has at least ten counts. Its cognate antigen is unknown. The CDR3 has 16 residues. V lost 4 bases, J lost 5 bases, and 10 bases stayed unmatched. Germline lookup yields CDR1 MNHNS and CDR2 SASEGT. This clonotype was sampled from a male donor with ankylosing spondylitis or in good health (not recorded which). This sequence joins TRBV6-1 and TRBJ2-7; 11 nucleotides agree with TRBD2. Sequencing used blood, either unsorted or a sorted T cell fraction (not recorded which). The CDR3 DNA is TGTGCCAGCAGTGCCCTACTAGCGGGAGAAGTGGACGAGCAGTACTTC. Protein: CASSALLAGEVDEQYF.